This T cell receptor beta chain originates from a study of cytomegalovirus exposure and HLA in healthy donors. 13 Jbeta primers and 60 Vbeta primers were used for the PCR. The assay was immunoSEQ multiplex PCR, and TCRdb's table has in-frame clones only and misses some. The sample includes 95,000 to 110,000 clones, approximately 76% of them seen just once. V lost 2 bases, J lost 4 bases, and 21 bases lay in between. Per germline, CDR1 SGHRS and CDR2 YFSETQ. This CDR3 spans 17 amino acids. This chain uses TRBV5-1 with TRBJ1-1; possible D gene TRBD1, 6 bases. This clonotype was sampled from a woman aged 18 to 35 in good health and CMV-seropositive. Source material: PBMCs. CDR3 DNA: TGCGCCAGCAGCTTTGTGTCGATGAGGGGGTCCTTCACTGAAGCTTTCTTT. Its protein product is CASSFVSMRGSFTEAFF.